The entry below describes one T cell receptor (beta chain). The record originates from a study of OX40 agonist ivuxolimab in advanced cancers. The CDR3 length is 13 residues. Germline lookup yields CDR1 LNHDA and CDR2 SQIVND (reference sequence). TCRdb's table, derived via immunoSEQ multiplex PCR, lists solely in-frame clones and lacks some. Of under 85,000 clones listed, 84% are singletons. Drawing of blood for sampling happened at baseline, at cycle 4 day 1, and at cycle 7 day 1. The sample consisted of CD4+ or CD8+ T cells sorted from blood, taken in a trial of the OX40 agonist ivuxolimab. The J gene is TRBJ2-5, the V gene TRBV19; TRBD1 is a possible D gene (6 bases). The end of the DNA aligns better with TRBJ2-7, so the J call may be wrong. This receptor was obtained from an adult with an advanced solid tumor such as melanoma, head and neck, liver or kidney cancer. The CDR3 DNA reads TGTGCCAGTAAAGGCAGGGGAACGTACGAGCAGTACTTC. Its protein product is CASKGRGTYEQYF.